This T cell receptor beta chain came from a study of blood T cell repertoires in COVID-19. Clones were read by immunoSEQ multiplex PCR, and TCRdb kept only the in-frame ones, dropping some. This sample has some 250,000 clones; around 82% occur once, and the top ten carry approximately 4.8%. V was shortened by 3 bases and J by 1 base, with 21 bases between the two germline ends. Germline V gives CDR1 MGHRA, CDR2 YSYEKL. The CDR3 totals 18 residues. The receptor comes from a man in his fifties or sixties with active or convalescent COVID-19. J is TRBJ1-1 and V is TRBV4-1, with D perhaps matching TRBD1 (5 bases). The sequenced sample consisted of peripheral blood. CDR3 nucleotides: TGCGCCAGCAGCCAGTCGCAGTCAGTCCGGACACCGAACACTGAAGCTTTCTTT. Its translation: CASSQSQSVRTPNTEAFF.